Listed below are T cell receptor beta chains from one sample, sequenced in a study of blood T cell repertoires in COVID-19. Profiled with immunoSEQ multiplex PCR; TCRdb holds only in-frame clones, not every one. The profile shows more than 200,000 clones, 70% to 90% of them singletons. The specimen was peripheral blood. The receptors come from an elderly woman with acute or convalescent COVID-19. CDR3s include the opening cysteine and the closing phenylalanine or tryptophan. The D gene is left open where the match is weak. Only some rows state a clone size, as once, few, many or a class for expanded clones.

>TRBD1|TRBV7-6|.|TRBJ1-1
TGTGCCAGCAGCTTAGGCGGAGGGACAGGACCGAACACTGAAGCTTTCTTT
CASSLGGGTGPNTEAFF
>TRBD1|TRBV30|.|TRBJ1-2
TGTGCCTGGAGTTTTTCCGAGACAGGGGGCTACACCTTC
CAWSFSETGGYTF
>TRBD1|TRBV11-3|.|TRBJ2-7
TGTGCCAGCAGCCCGGACCGGGACAGCTACGAGCAGTACTTC
CASSPDRDSYEQYF
>.|TRBV28|.|TRBJ1-6
TGTGCCAGCAGGATGGGACTTACCGATTCACCCCTCCACTTT
CASRMGLTDSPLHF
>TRBD2|TRBV10-1|.|TRBJ2-1
TGCGCCAGCAGTGAAACCGGACTAGCGGGAAATGAGCAGTTCTTC
CASSETGLAGNEQFF
>TRBD1|TRBV4-3|.|TRBJ2-1
TGCGCCAGCAGCCAAGCCGGGACAGGGGGCCGCAATGAGCAGTTCTTC
CASSQAGTGGRNEQFF
>TRBD2|TRBV5-4|.|TRBJ2-1
TGTGCCAGCAGCTTGTTGAGCGGGACCTACAATGAGCAGTTCTTC
CASSLLSGTYNEQFF
>TRBD1|TRBV19|.|TRBJ2-7
TGTGCCAGTAGTATTAGGACAGGCTACGAGCAGTACTTC
CASSIRTGYEQYF
>.|TRBV27|.|TRBJ2-5
TGTGCCAGCAGTTTATCGTTTGGCCAGGCCAAAGAGACCCAGTACTTC
CASSLSFGQAKETQYF
>.|TRBV18|.|TRBJ1-1
TGTGCCAGCTCACCACCGATGCACAGGGACGCTTTCTTT
CASSPPMHRDAFF
>.|TRBV7-3|.|TRBJ2-5
TGTGCCAGCAGCCTTATGGGGGGTCAGCAAGAGACCCAGTACTTC
CASSLMGGQQETQYF
>.|TRBV29-1|.|TRBJ1-1
TGCAGCGTTGAAGAACAATTGAACACTGAAGCTTTCTTT
CSVEEQLNTEAFF
>.|TRBV5-1|once|TRBJ2-2
TGCGCCAGCAGCTTGAGCCCGGGCACCGGGGAGCTGTTTTTT
CASSLSPGTGELFF
>.|TRBV9|.|TRBJ2-7
TGTGCCAGCAGCGTATCGACAGGTCAACAGTCCTACGAGCAGTACTTC
CASSVSTGQQSYEQYF
>TRBD1|TRBV5-1|.|TRBJ2-3
TGCGCCAGCAGCCTACAGGGGGCGAGTAGAGATACGCAGTATTTT
CASSLQGASRDTQYF
>TRBD2|TRBV5-5|.|TRBJ2-7
TGTGCCAGCAGCCTAGCGGGGGCCAACGAGCAGTACTTC
CASSLAGANEQYF
>TRBD1|TRBV19|.|TRBJ1-5
TGTGCCACCGAGGGGGGACAGGTATCGAGCCAGCCCCAGCATTTT
CATEGGQVSSQPQHF
>TRBD1|TRBV7-9|.|TRBJ1-1
TGTGCCAGCAGCTTGGGGACAGTCTCATCTGAAGCTTTCTTT
CASSLGTVSSEAFF
>TRBD2|TRBV11-2|once|TRBJ2-7
TGTGCCAGCAGTTTGGGACTAGCGGGAGGTAACTCCTACGAGCAGTACTTC
CASSLGLAGGNSYEQYF
>TRBD1|TRBV10-3|.|TRBJ2-2
TGTGCCATCAGCCGGGACAGGGGTAACACCGGGGAGCTGTTTTTT
CAISRDRGNTGELFF
>.|TRBV28|few|TRBJ1-2
TGTGCCAGCAGTTTGATCAGCAGCAGGGCTAATGGCTACACCTTC
CASSLISSRANGYTF
>.|TRBV21-1|.|TRBJ2-7
TGTGCCAGCAGCAAAGATAAGGCAGGGGGTAAATACGAGCAGTACTTC
CASSKDKAGGKYEQYF
>.|TRBV30|.|TRBJ1-1
TGTGCCTGGAGTGTAATGGGGCTTTGGAACACTGAAGCTTTCTTT
CAWSVMGLWNTEAFF
>.|TRBV5-1|.|TRBJ2-5
TGCGCCAGCAGCTTGGTCGGGGGGCTAGCGCAAGAGACCCAGTACTTC
CASSLVGGLAQETQYF
>.|TRBV7-3|.|TRBJ2-5
TGTGCCAGCAGCTTACCGGGGGTGGAGACCCAGTACTTC
CASSLPGVETQYF
>.|TRBV7-6|.|TRBJ2-3
TGTGCCAGCAGCACCTCGGGACTCATCACAGATACGCAGTATTTT
CASSTSGLITDTQYF
>TRBD1|TRBV4-3|.|TRBJ2-1
TGCGCCAGCAGCCAAGAAAATCGGGACAGGGGCGTCAATGAGCAGTTCTTC
CASSQENRDRGVNEQFF
>.|TRBV2|.|TRBJ1-2
TGTGCCAGCAATTTCGAGGTTAACTATGGCTACACCTTC
CASNFEVNYGYTF
>.|TRBV5-6|.|TRBJ1-2
TGTGCCAGCAGCTTGGGTTCGGCGGGGGGTCGGACTAACTATGGCTACACCTTC
CASSLGSAGGRTNYGYTF
>.|TRBV20-1|once|TRBJ2-1
TGCAGTGCTAGTACCCCAGGGTGGGATGAGCAGTTCTTC
CSASTPGWDEQFF
>.|TRBV10-3|.|TRBJ1-4
TGTGCCATCCGCGTTGAGGGTTTGGGCGAAAAACTGTTTTTT
CAIRVEGLGEKLFF
>.|TRBV19|.|TRBJ2-1
TGTGCCAGTAGTACGGGGAGCTCCTACAATGAGCAGTTCTTC
CASSTGSSYNEQFF
>.|TRBV1|.|TRBJ2-6
TGCACCAGCAGCCAAGGACCAGGGATCTCTGGGGCCAACGTCCTGACTTTC
CTSSQGPGISGANVLTF
>.|TRBV5-4|.|TRBJ2-1
TGTGCCAGCAGCTCAGACTCCTACAATGAGCAGTTCTTC
CASSSDSYNEQFF
>TRBD2|TRBV3-1/TRBV3-2|.|TRBJ2-1
TGTGCCAGCAGCGTCCTAGCGGGAGCCTTGGATGAGCAGTTCTTC
CASSVLAGALDEQFF
>TRBD2|TRBV4-2|.|TRBJ2-7
TGTGCCAGCAGCCAAGCGGGACTAGCGGGGGAAGTTGGCGAGCAGTACTTC
CASSQAGLAGEVGEQYF